The sequence of this T cell receptor beta chain was determined in a study of blood T cell repertoires in COVID-19. Study at large: Acute-phase and convalescent COVID-19 samples originated in the United States, Italy and Spain.

Repertoires were generated with immunoSEQ multiplex PCR, while TCRdb's copy carries only in-frame clones and drops some. Among about 200,000 clones listed, approximately 85% were seen once. It was during active infection that Seattle patients were enrolled and then longitudinally followed. This CDR3 is 14 amino acids long. With 6 bases removed from V and 4 bases from J, the gap between germline ends came to 15 bases. The germline V gene has CDR1 MNHEY and CDR2 SVGAGI. The clonotype was recovered from an older woman with COVID-19, enrolled during active disease. This chain uses TRBV6-5 with TRBJ1-2; D is perhaps TRBD1 (5 bases). Sequences were obtained from peripheral blood. CDR3 sequence reads: CASRRGGQSYGYTF. Written as DNA, the CDR3 is TGTGCCAGCAGGCGGGGCGGGCAGAGCTATGGCTACACCTTC.